The 4 T cell receptor beta chains below all came from one sample that was sequenced in a study of cytomegalovirus exposure and HLA in healthy donors. Researchers ran the PCR with 60 Vbeta and 13 Jbeta primers. Method: immunoSEQ multiplex PCR; TCRdb's copy keeps in-frame clones and lacks some. This sample has about 200,000 clones, with around 80% found just once. The sequencing input was PBMCs. Receptors were obtained from a man aged 45 to 65 in good health and CMV-seronegative.

This clone was seen just once. The chain carries TRBV5-1 and TRBJ1-2; 12 bases line up with TRBD1. V was pared by 3 bases and J by 5 bases, with 8 bases of the junction left unmatched. The CDR3 extends over 16 amino acids. Germline loops: CDR1 SGHRS, CDR2 YFSETQ. CDR3 DNA sequence: TGCGCCAGCAGCTGGGGGGACAGGGGGCAAGGTTATGGCTACACCTTC. This gives the protein CASSWGDRGQGYGYTF.

This sequence joins TRBV7-6 and TRBJ2-7, with D tentatively TRBD1 (5 bases). V shed 6 bases and J shed 5 bases, with 14 bases lying between them. The CDR3 spans 13 residues. Germline V gene sequence: CDR1 SGHVS, CDR2 FNYEAQ. CDR3 loop: CASSLTAGNEQYF. DNA of the CDR3: TGTGCCAGCAGTTTGACAGCAGGGAACGAGCAGTACTTC.

V is TRBV27 and J is TRBJ2-7, with 13 bases that match TRBD2. Germline lookup yields CDR1 MNHEY and CDR2 SMNVEV (reference sequence). Germline trimming cut 5 bases from V and 4 bases from J; bases unmatched to any gene: 5. CDR3 length equals 15 residues. CDR3 nucleotides: TGTGCCAGCAGTCCGCGGACTAGCGGGAGTTACGAGCAGTACTTC. Its protein is CASSPRTSGSYEQYF.

This chain links TRBV7-3 with TRBJ2-3; TRBD1 aligns across 7 bases. With 3 bases clipped from V and 2 bases from J, the junction kept 5 bases outside the gene matches. This CDR3 spans 15 amino acids. The germline V gene has CDR1 SGHTA and CDR2 FQGTGA. In DNA form, the CDR3 reads TGTGCCAGCAGCTTGGTGACAGGGACCACAGATACGCAGTATTTT. This encodes CASSLVTGTTDTQYF. Full variable domain (missing parts from reference TRBV7-3 and TRBJ2-3): GAGVSQTPSNKVTEKGKYVELRCDPISGHTALYWYRQSLGQGPEFLIYFQGTGAADDSGLPNDRFFAVRPEGSVSTLKIQRTERGDSAVYLCASSLVTGTTDTQYFGPGTRLTVL.